The 31 T cell receptor beta chains below were found in one sample sequenced in a study of T cell repertoires in cytomegalovirus infection. Using its own MiXCR run on the reads, TCRdb lists one record per CDR3 protein. This table holds fewer than 700,000 distinct CDR3 sequences, 20% to 30% found once. Material: CD8+ T cells from PBMCs. Receptors originate from a human donor in good health (CMV status not recorded). Some clones in this sample may be carry-over from other donors' samples.

This clonotype was recorded a few times. The chain is built from TRBV10-3 and TRBJ1-5; 7 nucleotides match TRBD1. Losses at the gene ends were 3 bases for V and 7 bases for J; bases not matched to a gene: 3. The CDR3 has 13 amino acids. Germline V gives CDR1 ENHRY, CDR2 SYGVKD. CDR3 in DNA: TGTGCCATCAGTGACAGGGGGGGGCAGCCCCAGCATTTT. It specifies CAISDRGGQPQHF.

This chain connects TRBV19 to TRBJ2-7; tentative D call: TRBD1 (6 bases). Germline V gene lookup returns CDR1 LNHDA and CDR2 SQIVND (reference sequence). The CDR3 runs 16 residues. V was shortened by 3 bases and J by 5 bases, with 20 bases between the two germline ends. CDR3 coding DNA: TGTGCCAGTAGTATCGACAGGAACACCCCTTTTGACGAGCAGTACTTC. This sequence encodes CASSIDRNTPFDEQYF.

This clonotype has more than one count but fewer than ten. The CDR3 region is CASSIKTGRRETQYF. The CDR3 DNA follows: TGTGCCAGCAGTATAAAGACAGGGCGGCGCGAGACCCAGTACTTC. The chain links TRBV27 to TRBJ2-5, with 7 bases lining up with TRBD1. V lost 5 bases to trimming and J lost 5 bases; unmatched junction nucleotides: 11. Germline assignment: CDR1 MNHEY and CDR2 SMNVEV (reference sequence). This CDR3 has 15 amino acids.

The chain is built from TRBV12-3 or TRBV12-4 and TRBJ1-1; D is unresolved. V was trimmed by 3 bases and J by 5 bases, leaving 25 bases between them. CDR3 size: 18 residues. CDR3 nucleotide sequence: TGTGCCAGCAGTTTGAGCATTCGGCAGTGGGCCTACGAAACTGAAGCTTTCTTT. Translated: CASSLSIRQWAYETEAFF.

The chain employs TRBV7-9 and TRBJ2-1; 7 bases are a match to TRBD1. Trimming at V came to 5 bases and at J to 14 bases, leaving 18 bases not matched to a gene. The CDR3 sequence is 15 residues long. Germline CDR1 and CDR2: SEHNR and FQNEAQ (reference sequence). CDR3 sequence reads: CASSESTGYPGKKFF. In nucleotides, the CDR3 is TGTGCCAGCAGCGAGTCGACAGGGTATCCTGGAAAGAAGTTCTTC.

Concerning this clonotype itself: A much larger clone differs by one base, so this may be a read error. The chain joins TRBV7-6 to TRBJ2-7; the D gene is possibly TRBD2 (6 bases). Germline V gene sequence: CDR1 SGHVS, CDR2 FNYEAQ. This CDR3 region has 15 residues. With 5 bases removed from V and 7 bases from J, the gap between germline ends came to 21 bases. CDR3 amino acids: CASSTGTPHAGEQYV. In nucleotides, the CDR3 is TGTGCCAGCAGCACCGGGACCCCCCACGCGGGAGAGCAGTACGTC.

The chain joins TRBV7-9 to TRBJ1-1; D may be TRBD1 (6 bases). The CDR3 contains 16 residues. Per the germline V gene, CDR1 is SEHNR and CDR2 is FQNEAQ (reference sequence). Trimming left V 6 bases short and J 2 bases short, with 19 bases between. CDR3 residues: CASSWGGGGPNTEAFF. Here the CDR3 DNA reads TGTGCCAGCAGTTGGGGAGGTGGGGGCCCAAACACTGAAGCTTTCTTT.

Only a few counts were recorded for this clonotype. The rearrangement uses TRBV10-3 and TRBJ2-2, with 9 bases lining up with TRBD1. There are 18 residues in the CDR3. Germline loops: CDR1 ENHRY, CDR2 SYGVKD. V was clipped by 5 bases and J by 1 base; unmatched bases: 11. CDR3 sequence reads: CAISTLGQGFENTGELFF. The CDR3 nucleotides are TGTGCCATCAGTACTCTGGGACAGGGCTTCGAGAACACCGGGGAGCTGTTTTTT.

This chain connects TRBV20-1 to TRBJ2-1; perhaps TRBD2 as D (6 bases). The CDR3 spans 16 residues. Germline CDR1 is DFQATT and CDR2 is SNEGSKA (reference sequence). Trimming removed 0 bases from V and 7 bases from J, with 19 bases in between. The CDR3 protein is CSARDLRGEARNEQFF. The CDR3 DNA sequence: TGCAGTGCTAGAGATCTGCGGGGCGAAGCTCGGAATGAGCAGTTCTTC.

The chain is built from TRBV7-2 and TRBJ2-5; weak D call: TRBD2 (6 bases). The CDR3 consists of 14 residues. Between the trimmed V and J ends, which lost 6 bases and 7 bases, there was a span of 18 bases. Germline loops: CDR1 SGHTA, CDR2 FQGNSA. The CDR3 loop is CASRLRDSWGTQYF. The CDR3 DNA reads TGTGCCAGCAGACTCCGGGACTCCTGGGGGACCCAGTACTTC.

This clonotype was found a few times. The gene calls are TRBV7-2 and TRBJ2-5; D is uncertain. The CDR3 covers 12 residues. V lost 3 bases and J 4 bases, leaving 6 bases between the germline ends. Germline V CDR1 and CDR2: SGHTA, FQGNSA. The CDR3 DNA follows: TGTGCCAGCAGCTTGGGGATAGAGACCCAGTACTTC. The encoded protein is CASSLGIETQYF.

The rearrangement uses TRBV2 and TRBJ2-7; D is possibly TRBD1 or TRBD2 (5 bases each). This CDR3 is 12 amino acids long. Per the germline V gene, CDR1 is SNHLY and CDR2 is FYNNEI. Trimming pared 10 bases from V and 3 bases from J, leaving 13 bases between. The CDR3 nucleotides are TGTGCCACCAGGGACGCGAGCTACGAGCAGTACTTC. Protein product: CATRDASYEQYF. Combining the CDR3 with reference TRBV2 and TRBJ2-7 gives the whole variable domain EPEVTQTPSHQVTQMGQEVILRCVPISNHLYFYWYRQILGQKVEFLVSFYNNEISEKSEIFDDQFSVERPDGSNFTLKIRSTKLEDSAMYFCATRDASYEQYFGPGTRLTVT.

The chain recombines TRBV5-4 with TRBJ2-1, with D perhaps TRBD2 (6 bases). The CDR3 is 16 residues long. The germline CDR1 and CDR2 sequences are SGHNT and YYREEE (reference sequence). The V and J ends lost 0 bases and 1 base respectively, with 11 bases between them. The CDR3: CASSLEGRGSYNEQFF. The CDR3 DNA reads as TGTGCCAGCAGCTTGGAAGGGCGGGGTTCCTACAATGAGCAGTTCTTC.

This clonotype was seen repeatedly, ten times or more. The J gene is TRBJ2-3, the V gene TRBV7-2, with D unresolved. V was shortened by 2 bases and J by 2 bases, with 5 bases between the two germline ends. From germline, CDR1 is SGHTA and CDR2 FQGNSA. The CDR3 contains 13 residues. CDR3: CASSLLYTDTQYF. The CDR3 coding sequence is TGTGCCAGCAGCTTACTGTACACAGATACGCAGTATTTT. The variable domain in full, with the rest retrieved from reference TRBV7-2 and TRBJ2-3, is GAGVSQSPSNKVTEKGKDVELRCDPISGHTALYWYRQSLGQGLEFLIYFQGNSAPDKSGLPSDRFSAERTGGSVSTLTIQRTQQEDSAVYLCASSLLYTDTQYFGPGTRLTVL.

This clonotype was seen more than once but under ten times. This sequence joins TRBV5-6 and TRBJ2-7; D perhaps matches TRBD1 (5 bases). V lost 0 bases and J lost 9, with 16 bases in between. This CDR3 has 14 amino acids. Germline CDR1 is SGHDT and CDR2 is YYEEEE. CDR3 coding DNA: TGTGCCAGCAGCTTGGCAGGGTACCGGACGGGGCAGTACGTC. It is translated as CASSLAGYRTGQYV.

This clonotype has a handful of counts. The V gene is TRBV19, the J gene TRBJ2-7, with 7 bases aligning to TRBD1. With 3 bases clipped from V and 2 bases from J, the junction kept 4 bases outside the gene matches. The CDR3 sequence is 14 residues long. CDR1 is LNHDA and CDR2 is SQIVND in the germline V gene (reference sequence). The CDR3 nucleotides are TGTGCCAGTAGTATCGGGCAGGGGGCCTACGAGCAGTACGTC. This translates into CASSIGQGAYEQYV.

The V and J genes are TRBV5-5 and TRBJ2-1; D not certain. V lost 1 base and J lost 4, with 12 bases in between. The CDR3 spans 15 residues. Germline V gene data show CDR1 as SGHKS and CDR2 as YYEKEE (reference sequence). Here the CDR3 reads CASSLWQPLYNEQFF. The CDR3 coding sequence is TGTGCCAGCAGCTTGTGGCAACCCCTATACAATGAGCAGTTCTTC. The full variable domain, with the rest looked up from reference TRBV5-5 and TRBJ2-1, is DAGVTQSPTHLIKTRGQQVTLRCSPISGHKSVSWYQQVLGQGPQFIFQYYEKEERGRGNFPDRFSARQFPNYSSELNVNALLLGDSALYLCASSLWQPLYNEQFFGPGTRLTVL.

There are a few counts of this clonotype. This chain connects TRBV9 to TRBJ1-1; no clear D. This CDR3 comprises 16 residues. V lost 0 bases, J lost 1 base, and 13 bases lay in between. The V gene's germline CDR1 is SGDLS and CDR2 YYNGEE. In DNA, the CDR3 is TGTGCCAGCAGCGTAGGAGGGAACCCAAAGAACACTGAAGCTTTCTTT. It is translated as CASSVGGNPKNTEAFF.

This clonotype was counted at least ten times. This sequence joins TRBV7-3 and TRBJ1-2; D not certain. Trimming removed 2 bases at V and 1 base at J, with 11 bases between. Germline V lookup: CDR1 SGHTA, CDR2 FQGTGA. The CDR3 totals 15 residues. The CDR3 here is CASSLGPVINYGYTF. CDR3 sequence (DNA): TGTGCCAGCAGCTTAGGGCCGGTGATTAACTATGGCTACACCTTC.

In DNA form, the CDR3 reads TGTGCCACCACGTTTCAGATTCAGGGTAGTGGCTACACCTTC. This encodes CATTFQIQGSGYTF. The V and J genes are TRBV19 and TRBJ1-2; possibly TRBD1 for D (5 bases). Trimming shortened V by 10 bases and J by 7 bases, and 22 bases separated the two germline ends. Looked up from germline, CDR1 is LNHDA and CDR2 is SQIVND (reference sequence). The CDR3 totals 14 residues.

The rearrangement uses TRBV15 and TRBJ1-2, with TRBD1 as a possible D gene (5 bases). Trimming left V 5 bases short and J 6 bases short, with 16 bases between. Germline V lookup: CDR1 LNHNV, CDR2 YYDKDF (reference sequence). The length of the CDR3 is 14 residues. The CDR3 DNA sequence: TGTGCCACCAGCGAAGACACACAGGTCCATGGCTACACCTTC. This translates into CATSEDTQVHGYTF. The whole variable domain, filled in from reference TRBV15 and TRBJ1-2, reads DAMVIQNPRYQVTQFGKPVTLSCSQTLNHNVMYWYQQKSSQAPKLLFHYYDKDFNNEADTPDNFQSRRPNTSFCFLDIRSPGLGDTAMYLCATSEDTQVHGYTFGSGTRLTVV.

This rearrangement joins TRBV7-9 to TRBJ2-7; no clear D. From germline, CDR1 is SEHNR and CDR2 FQNEAQ (reference sequence). V lost 1 base and J lost 0, with 13 bases in between. This CDR3 has 16 amino acids. CDR3 loop: CASSLEWAGLSYEQYF. CDR3 DNA: TGTGCCAGCAGCTTAGAATGGGCAGGCCTCTCCTACGAGCAGTACTTC.

The chain links TRBV5-8 to TRBJ1-2; no clear D. This CDR3 contains 14 residues. V was clipped by 1 base and J by 6 bases, with 13 bases between them. The germline CDR1 and CDR2 sequences are SGHTS and YDEGEE. In DNA form, the CDR3 reads TGTGCCAGCAGCTTGAGACTCACCGGTGATGGCTACACCTTC. Encoded protein: CASSLRLTGDGYTF.

The CDR3 DNA sequence: TGTGCCAGCCTTCGTTATAGCGGGGGGGTGGAAGATACGCAGTATTTT. It is translated as CASLRYSGGVEDTQYF. The gene calls are TRBV28 and TRBJ2-3; 11 bases are shared with TRBD2. Germline CDR1 reads MDHEN; CDR2 reads SYDVKM. J gave up 5 bases and V 8 bases, and 12 bases lay outside the gene matches. The CDR3 is 16 amino acids.

This chain joins TRBV7-9 and TRBJ2-3, with a tentative D call TRBD1 (5 bases). This CDR3 is built from 17 residues. Trimming left V 8 bases short and J 2 bases short, with 23 bases between. Germline loops: CDR1 SEHNR, CDR2 FQNEAQ (reference sequence). The CDR3 DNA sequence: TGTGCCAGCCTAAAACTCCTCAGGGAAAGGGTCACAGATACGCAGTATTTT. Translating it yields CASLKLLRERVTDTQYF. Supplemented by reference TRBV7-9 and TRBJ2-3, the full variable domain reads DTGVSQNPRHKITKRGQNVTFRCDPISEHNRLYWYRQTLGQGPEFLTYFQNEAQLEKSRLLSDRFSAERPKGSFSTLEIQRTEQGDSAMYLCASLKLLRERVTDTQYFGPGTRLTVL.

This clonotype was seen a few times. The rearrangement joins TRBV6-2 or TRBV6-3 to TRBJ1-2, with 7 bases fitting TRBD1. V was pared by 1 base and J by 2 bases, with 4 bases of the junction left unmatched. The CDR3 is 15 amino acids. Germline CDR1 and CDR2: MNHEY and SVGEGT. For the CDR3, the DNA is TGTGCCAGCAGTTACTTTGAGGGGGCGAACTATGGCTACACCTTC. This gives the protein CASSYFEGANYGYTF.

This clonotype was picked up a small number of times. This chain joins TRBV20-1 and TRBJ1-5; 8 positions agree with TRBD1. Germline assignment: CDR1 DFQATT and CDR2 SNEGSKA (reference sequence). The CDR3 contains 17 residues. The J segment lost 3 bases and the V segment lost 0 bases, leaving 10 bases of the junction unmatched. CDR3 coding DNA: TGCAGTGCTAGAGATGGACAGGGACAGTTTTACAATCAGCCCCAGCATTTT. This translates into CSARDGQGQFYNQPQHF.

This clonotype has a count of ten or more. The J gene is TRBJ2-5, the V gene TRBV28; TRBD2 matches 9 bases. Trimming at V came to 3 bases and at J to 4 bases, leaving 12 bases not matched to a gene. The CDR3 covers 17 residues. CDR1 MDHEN and CDR2 SYDVKM come from the germline V gene. CDR3 coding DNA: TGTGCCAGCAGTTTCCCAGCGGGGGGCCTCCTTGGAGAGACCCAGTACTTC. Encoded protein: CASSFPAGGLLGETQYF.

This clonotype was seen more than once but under ten times. This chain links TRBV2 with TRBJ1-4; D gene ambiguous. The CDR3 covers 16 residues. Looked up from germline, CDR1 is SNHLY and CDR2 is FYNNEI. Trimming took 6 bases from V and 3 from J, leaving 17 bases between them. This CDR3 reads CASRELRLNANEKLFF. CDR3 in DNA: TGTGCCAGCAGGGAACTACGACTGAACGCTAATGAAAAACTGTTTTTT.

Ten or more counts support this clonotype. J is TRBJ2-5 and V is TRBV7-8; possible D gene TRBD2, 7 bases. The CDR3 spans 16 residues. Trimming pared 1 base from V and 1 base from J, leaving 13 bases between. CDR1 and CDR2 (germline): SGHVS, FQNEAQ. Written as DNA, the CDR3 is TGTGCCAGCAGCTTAGTGTCGGGGGGCATCCAAGAGACCCAGTACTTC. It translates to CASSLVSGGIQETQYF.

About this clonotype itself: One end of the junction varies from germline; a read error may be responsible. This chain connects TRBV28 to TRBJ1-5, with no clear D. The CDR3 is 11 residues long. The germline CDR1 and CDR2 sequences are MDHEN and SYDVKM. The DNA for the CDR3 is TGTACCAGCGGCTTCAATCAGCCCCAGCATTTC. Translated, it gives CTSGFNQPQHF.